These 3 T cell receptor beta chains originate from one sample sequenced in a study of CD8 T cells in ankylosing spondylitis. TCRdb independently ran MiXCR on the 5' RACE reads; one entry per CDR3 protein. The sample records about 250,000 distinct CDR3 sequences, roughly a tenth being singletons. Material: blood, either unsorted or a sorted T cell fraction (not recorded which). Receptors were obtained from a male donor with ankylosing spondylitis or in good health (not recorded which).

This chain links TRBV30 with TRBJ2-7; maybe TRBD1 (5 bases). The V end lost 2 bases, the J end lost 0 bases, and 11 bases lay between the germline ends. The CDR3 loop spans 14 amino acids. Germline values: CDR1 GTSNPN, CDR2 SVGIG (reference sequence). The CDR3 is CAWSYDSFSYEQYF. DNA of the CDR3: TGTGCCTGGAGTTACGACAGCTTCTCCTACGAGCAGTACTTC.

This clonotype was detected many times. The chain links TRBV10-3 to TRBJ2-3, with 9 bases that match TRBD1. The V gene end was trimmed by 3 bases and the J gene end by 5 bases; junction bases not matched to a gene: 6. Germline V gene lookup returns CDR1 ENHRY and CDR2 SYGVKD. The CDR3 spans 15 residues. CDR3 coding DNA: TGTGCCATCAGTGACAGGACAGGGGCCGGAGATACGCAGTATTTT. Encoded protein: CAISDRTGAGDTQYF.

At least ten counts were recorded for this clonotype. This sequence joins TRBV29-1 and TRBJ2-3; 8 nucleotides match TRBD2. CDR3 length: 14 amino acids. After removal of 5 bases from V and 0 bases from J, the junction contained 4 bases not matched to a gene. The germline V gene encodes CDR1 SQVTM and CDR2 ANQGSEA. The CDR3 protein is CSVSLAVSTDTQYF. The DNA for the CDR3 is TGCAGCGTTTCACTAGCGGTTAGCACAGATACGCAGTATTTT.